The 7 T cell receptor beta chains in this list originate from one sample, sequenced in a study of blood T cell repertoires in COVID-19. Sequencing was performed with immunoSEQ multiplex PCR; in TCRdb, only in-frame clones are kept and a portion is missing. This table has around 280,000 clones, 85% to 90% appearing once. The specimen was PBMCs or T cells enriched from blood (not recorded which). All receptors derive from a woman younger than 30 with acute COVID-19.

The chain uses TRBV27 and TRBJ1-2; TRBD1 is a possible D gene (5 bases). The CDR3 is 11 amino acids. The germline gives CDR1 MNHEY, CDR2 SMNVEV (reference sequence). Between the trimmed V and J ends, which lost 5 bases and 8 bases, there was a span of 9 bases. CDR3 sequence: CASSPGQGYTF. The CDR3 DNA sequence: TGTGCCAGCAGTCCTGGACAAGGCTACACCTTC.

This chain joins TRBV4-1 and TRBJ2-3; 9 bases align to TRBD2. The V gene end was trimmed by 1 base and the J gene end by 2 bases; junction bases not matched to a gene: 10. This CDR3 contains 18 residues. CDR1 is MGHRA and CDR2 is YSYEKL in the germline V gene. The CDR3, as DNA: TGCGCCAGCAGCCAAGGAGGGGGCGGGAGGGTTTACACAGATACGCAGTATTTT. Encoded protein: CASSQGGGGRVYTDTQYF.

The rearrangement links TRBV28 to TRBJ2-1; D is perhaps TRBD2 (7 bases). V lost 3 bases, J lost 4 bases, and 13 bases lay in between. Germline-derived CDR1 and CDR2 are MDHEN and SYDVKM. There are 15 residues in the CDR3. In DNA form, the CDR3 reads TGTGCCAGCAGTTTTGGGGGGGCCACGTACAATGAGCAGTTCTTC. Its translation is CASSFGGATYNEQFF.

This sequence joins TRBV29-1 and TRBJ2-1; D not certain. From germline, CDR1 is SQVTM and CDR2 ANQGSEA. There are 12 residues in the CDR3. The germline V and J ends were trimmed by 0 bases and 4 bases, with 4 bases remaining between them. CDR3: CSVEDGYNEQFF. CDR3 nucleotides: TGCAGCGTTGAAGACGGTTACAATGAGCAGTTCTTC.

The chain uses TRBV7-8 and TRBJ2-7; 9 bases align to TRBD2. Germline values: CDR1 SGHVS, CDR2 FQNEAQ. This CDR3 comprises 16 residues. The junction had 7 bases not matched to a gene; V was cut back by 2 bases and J by 2 bases. The CDR3, as DNA: TGTGCCAGCAGCTTACCGAGACTAGCGGAACCCTACGAGCAGTACTTC. It encodes CASSLPRLAEPYEQYF.

The chain employs TRBV6-5 and TRBJ2-3; possible D gene TRBD2, 5 bases. The CDR3 has 13 amino acids. V gave up 8 bases and J gave up 0 bases, with 9 bases separating them. CDR1 MNHEY and CDR2 SVGAGI come from the germline V gene. DNA of the CDR3: TGTGCCAGCCGACTACAGAGCACAGATACGCAGTATTTT. Translation: CASRLQSTDTQYF.

Regarding this clone: Distinct nucleotide sequences in the sample also encode this CDR3. The chain is built from TRBV27 and TRBJ1-5; D is perhaps TRBD1 (6 bases). The CDR3 is 14 amino acids. The ends were cut back, 4 bases at V and 2 bases at J, with 9 bases in the middle. Germline V CDR1 and CDR2: MNHEY, SMNVEV (reference sequence). The CDR3 sequence is CASSSAGGNQPQHF. In DNA form, the CDR3 reads TGTGCCAGCAGTTCAGCAGGGGGCAATCAGCCCCAGCATTTT.